This is a list of T cell receptor beta chains from one sample in a study of T cells expressing NK-cell markers. With the 5' RACE reads reprocessed, TCRdb shows one record per CDR3 protein and no DNA. Its table lists some 150,000 distinct CDR3 sequences. Sample: blood T cells: a sorted CD56 or NKG2C T cell subset, CD4+ or CD8+ T cells, or bulk PBMC T cells (not recorded which). The origin of the receptors is a young man in good health. The CDR3 runs from the conserved cysteine through the conserved F or W. Each record gives: CDR3 protein, J gene, clone size, V gene. The size of a clone is reported for some rows only, either as once, few or many, or as a class for expanded clones.

CDR3 protein: CASSGRGKWDEQFF; J gene: TRBJ2-1; clone size: NA; V gene: TRBV9
CDR3 protein: CAISESELAGGYNEQFF; J gene: TRBJ2-1; clone size: NA; V gene: TRBV10-3
CDR3 protein: CAWSVVGDTGELFF; J gene: TRBJ2-2; clone size: NA; V gene: TRBV30
CDR3 protein: CSAGGQLGSYEQYF; J gene: TRBJ2-7; clone size: NA; V gene: TRBV29-1
CDR3 protein: CASSARTSGFYNEQFF; J gene: TRBJ2-1; clone size: NA; V gene: TRBV19
CDR3 protein: CASSYGGQGALGTDTQYF; J gene: TRBJ2-3; clone size: NA; V gene: TRBV6-2/TRBV6-3
CDR3 protein: CSAMVPTTVYEQYF; J gene: TRBJ2-7; clone size: NA; V gene: TRBV20-1
CDR3 protein: CASPTQREKTGELFF; J gene: TRBJ2-2; clone size: NA; V gene: TRBV6-1
CDR3 protein: CASSSQPREPGTDTQYF; J gene: TRBJ2-3; clone size: NA; V gene: TRBV6-5
CDR3 protein: CSVEGPTFEGALDNEQFF; J gene: TRBJ2-1; clone size: NA; V gene: TRBV29-1
CDR3 protein: CASSYGGDGELFF; J gene: TRBJ2-2; clone size: NA; V gene: TRBV6-5
CDR3 protein: CASSFIGLAYEQYF; J gene: TRBJ2-7; clone size: NA; V gene: TRBV7-2
CDR3 protein: CASRPPGLASGGELFF; J gene: TRBJ2-2; clone size: NA; V gene: TRBV12-3/TRBV12-4
CDR3 protein: CASSGTAFYEQYF; J gene: TRBJ2-7; clone size: NA; V gene: TRBV19
CDR3 protein: CASSISSDEQFF; J gene: TRBJ2-1; clone size: NA; V gene: TRBV19
CDR3 protein: CSVEGGGRNHNEQFF; J gene: TRBJ2-1; clone size: NA; V gene: TRBV29-1
CDR3 protein: CASSDRGVANTEAFF; J gene: TRBJ1-1; clone size: NA; V gene: TRBV12-3/TRBV12-4
CDR3 protein: CASSLEGEAKNIQYF; J gene: TRBJ2-4; clone size: NA; V gene: TRBV12-3/TRBV12-4
CDR3 protein: CAWDRGQASNEQYF; J gene: TRBJ2-7; clone size: NA; V gene: TRBV30
CDR3 protein: CASSSGTELSPEAFF; J gene: TRBJ1-1; clone size: NA; V gene: TRBV6-5
CDR3 protein: CASSLEGQGEAFF; J gene: TRBJ1-1; clone size: NA; V gene: TRBV13
CDR3 protein: CASGQARSNYGYTF; J gene: TRBJ1-2; clone size: NA; V gene: TRBV4-2
CDR3 protein: CASSLSLGDTIYF; J gene: TRBJ1-3; clone size: NA; V gene: TRBV13
CDR3 protein: CASSDPGSSSYEQYF; J gene: TRBJ2-7; clone size: NA; V gene: TRBV7-2
CDR3 protein: CASSLKGLVSTEAFF; J gene: TRBJ1-1; clone size: NA; V gene: TRBV7-2
CDR3 protein: CASSQVATSSNEQFF; J gene: TRBJ2-1; clone size: NA; V gene: TRBV4-1
CDR3 protein: CASSPPGQETQYF; J gene: TRBJ2-5; clone size: NA; V gene: TRBV18
CDR3 protein: CATSGDIYEQYF; J gene: TRBJ2-7; clone size: NA; V gene: TRBV15
CDR3 protein: CASSFGGSGEQFF; J gene: TRBJ2-1; clone size: NA; V gene: TRBV12-3/TRBV12-4
CDR3 protein: CASSYSRIGTEAFF; J gene: TRBJ1-1; clone size: NA; V gene: TRBV6-5
CDR3 protein: CSVHGLAGRYNEQFF; J gene: TRBJ2-1; clone size: NA; V gene: TRBV29-1
CDR3 protein: CASSWDRVREQYF; J gene: TRBJ2-7; clone size: NA; V gene: TRBV6-5
CDR3 protein: CASSQQGSQPQHF; J gene: TRBJ1-5; clone size: NA; V gene: TRBV4-2
CDR3 protein: CASSSRLAGSTDTQYF; J gene: TRBJ2-3; clone size: NA; V gene: TRBV5-5
CDR3 protein: CASSIGGDQETQYF; J gene: TRBJ2-5; clone size: NA; V gene: TRBV19
CDR3 protein: CSARDGKSNTGELFF; J gene: TRBJ2-2; clone size: NA; V gene: TRBV20-1
CDR3 protein: CASSLVWNESYNEQFF; J gene: TRBJ2-1; clone size: NA; V gene: TRBV7-9
CDR3 protein: CSVEEGDKAYNEQFF; J gene: TRBJ2-1; clone size: NA; V gene: TRBV29-1
CDR3 protein: CASSAGQGDGNTIYF; J gene: TRBJ1-3; clone size: NA; V gene: TRBV9
CDR3 protein: CASSSFRVLAKNIQYF; J gene: TRBJ2-4; clone size: NA; V gene: TRBV5-6
CDR3 protein: CASSPSRLPRVTDTQYF; J gene: TRBJ2-3; clone size: NA; V gene: TRBV18
CDR3 protein: CASSLSSGRLGEQFF; J gene: TRBJ2-1; clone size: NA; V gene: TRBV7-2
CDR3 protein: CATSWGATNEKLFF; J gene: TRBJ1-4; clone size: medium-sized; V gene: TRBV15
CDR3 protein: CASSQDARNTEAFF; J gene: TRBJ1-1; clone size: NA; V gene: TRBV4-1
CDR3 protein: CASSDSGRATDTQYF; J gene: TRBJ2-3; clone size: NA; V gene: TRBV6-4
CDR3 protein: CASSGTGGNGYTF; J gene: TRBJ1-2; clone size: NA; V gene: TRBV5-1
CDR3 protein: CASSFSLEEWDTDTQYF; J gene: TRBJ2-3; clone size: NA; V gene: TRBV27